This TCR beta chain was sequenced during a study of blood T cell repertoires in COVID-19 (dated by TCRdb to the early 2020s). In the study overall: Collaborator samples came from the United States, Italy and Spain and covered acute and convalescent phases of COVID-19. The samples were drawn from the first 160 participants of the ongoing ImmuneRACE study and from 950 to 1,500 subjects provided by 6 global collaborators. The material from the prospective study consisted of cDNA or gDNA derived from T cells, B-cell-depleted T cells, or PBMCs. Subjects who had been exposed to COVID-19, were actively infected with it, or had recovered from it provided the deeply sampled blood TCRbeta repertoires that made up the dataset. Where available, HLA class I and class II types were obtained from metadata supplied by the sample provider rather than from assay-based typing. The repertoires were made available in a free public database intended to serve as a resource for research on the immune response to SARS-CoV-2. Nearly every sample came with metadata listing a de-identified subject ID, COVID-19 status, age in years and sex.

Whole blood was collected in K2EDTA tubes by collaborating institutions according to the institutions' own protocols. For TCRbeta analysis, collaborators shipped samples as frozen whole blood, isolated PBMCs, or DNA extracted from either of those sample types. This clone was picked up a small number of times. No cognate antigen has been identified for it. No clone much larger than this one lies a single base away; base qualities are absent. The immunoSEQ Assay, a bias-controlled multiplex PCR, was used to amplify TCRbeta CDR3 regions from genomic DNA. The source study handled its data this way. The number of nucleated cells in each sample was estimated from the amplification of reference gene primers within the assay. To quantify the absolute abundance of each unique TCRbeta CDR3 rearrangement, sequence reads were collapsed and filtered. For each sample, productive Simpson clonality was calculated by taking the square root of Simpson's diversity index across productive rearrangements. Drawn from immuneACCESS, this table holds only the in-frame rearrangements with V and J called that TCRdb kept. Clones are partly lost; checked studies trace under half to an unresolved V gene and leave the rest unexplained. The V and J calls and clone size were taken over from that table, and D and trimming were inferred from the DNA. The sample has about 240,000 clones on record, about four fifths of them singletons. The ten most abundant clones make up roughly 10% of the sample.

The research as a whole found: How much clinical and demographic metadata was included differed by source and by participant, and the metadata was provided uncurated.

Including cysteine and phenylalanine, the CDR3 has 15 amino acids. Of all the DNA, just the CDR3 is kept, 45 bases in frame from base 1. Looking up the germline V gene (reference sequence) yields CDR1 MNHEY and CDR2 SMNVEV. V ends up 1 base short and J 9 bases short, with an unmatched junction base count of 9. The rearrangement combines TRBV27 with TRBJ2-1; a stretch of 7 junction bases matches TRBD2. The material sequenced was peripheral blood. This TCR was recovered from a woman older than 75 with acute or convalescent COVID-19. The nucleotide sequence reads TGTGCCAGCAGTTTATGGGGCGGGGGTAAGGGTGAGCAGTTCTTC. This translates into CASSLWGGGKGEQFF.